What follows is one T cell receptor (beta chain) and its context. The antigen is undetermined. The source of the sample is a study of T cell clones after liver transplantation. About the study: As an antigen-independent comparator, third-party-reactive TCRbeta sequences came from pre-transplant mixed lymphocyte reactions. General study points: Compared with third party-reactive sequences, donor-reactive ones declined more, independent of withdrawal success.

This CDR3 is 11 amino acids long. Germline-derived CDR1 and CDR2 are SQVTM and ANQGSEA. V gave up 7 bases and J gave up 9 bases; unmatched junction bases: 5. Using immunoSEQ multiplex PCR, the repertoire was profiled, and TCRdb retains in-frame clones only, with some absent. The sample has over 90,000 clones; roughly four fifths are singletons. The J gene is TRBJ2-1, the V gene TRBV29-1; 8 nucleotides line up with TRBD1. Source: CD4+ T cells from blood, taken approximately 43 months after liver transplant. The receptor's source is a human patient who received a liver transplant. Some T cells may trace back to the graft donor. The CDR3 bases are TGCAGCGCTACAGGGGGAAGTGAGCAGTTCTTC. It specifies CSATGGSEQFF.